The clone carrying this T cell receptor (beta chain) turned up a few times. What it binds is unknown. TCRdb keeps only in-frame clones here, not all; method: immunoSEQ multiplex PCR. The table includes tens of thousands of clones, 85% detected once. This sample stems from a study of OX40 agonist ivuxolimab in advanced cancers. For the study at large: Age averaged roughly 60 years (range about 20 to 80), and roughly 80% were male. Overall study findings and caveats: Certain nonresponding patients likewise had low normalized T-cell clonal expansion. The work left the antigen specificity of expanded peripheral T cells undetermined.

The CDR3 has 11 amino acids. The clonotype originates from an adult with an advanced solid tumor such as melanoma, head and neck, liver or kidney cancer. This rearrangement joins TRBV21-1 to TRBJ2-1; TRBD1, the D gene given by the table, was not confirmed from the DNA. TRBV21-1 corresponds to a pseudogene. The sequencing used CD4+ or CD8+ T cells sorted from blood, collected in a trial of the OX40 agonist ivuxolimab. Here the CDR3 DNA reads TGTGCCAGCAGCAAACAAAATGAGCAGTTCTTC. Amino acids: CASSKQNEQFF.